A selection of T cell receptor beta chains follows, all from one sample in a study of blood T cell repertoires in COVID-19. The assay was immunoSEQ multiplex PCR, and TCRdb's table has in-frame clones only and misses some. The data show 180,000 or so clones, about 85% seen once. Input material: peripheral blood. These receptors all come from a woman aged 80 or over with acute or convalescent COVID-19. CDR3s include the opening cysteine and the closing phenylalanine or tryptophan. Each record gives: D gene, clone size, V gene, J gene, CDR3 protein, CDR3 DNA. The D gene is left open where the match is weak. Rows give clone size only sometimes, using once, few, many, or a class for an expanded clone.

d_gene: .; abundance: few; v_gene: TRBV7-2; j_gene: TRBJ2-7; CDR3aa: CASSPAVAGPYEQYF; CDR3nt: TGTGCCAGCAGCCCGGCCGTGGCGGGGCCCTACGAGCAGTACTTC
d_gene: TRBD2; abundance: .; v_gene: TRBV11-2; j_gene: TRBJ2-3; CDR3aa: CASSLVHRGLAGVDTQYF; CDR3nt: TGTGCCAGCAGCTTAGTTCATCGTGGCCTAGCGGGAGTAGATACGCAGTATTTT
d_gene: TRBD2; abundance: .; v_gene: TRBV5-1; j_gene: TRBJ2-1; CDR3aa: CASRLLAGEYNEQFF; CDR3nt: TGCGCCAGCAGATTACTAGCGGGAGAGTACAATGAGCAGTTCTTC
d_gene: TRBD1; abundance: once; v_gene: TRBV28; j_gene: TRBJ2-3; CDR3aa: CASSKSGGQGATDTQYF; CDR3nt: TGTGCCAGCAGTAAATCGGGGGGACAGGGGGCGACAGATACGCAGTATTTT
d_gene: .; abundance: .; v_gene: TRBV7-2; j_gene: TRBJ2-2; CDR3aa: CASSLVAGGTGELFF; CDR3nt: TGTGCCAGCAGCTTAGTGGCGGGCGGGACCGGGGAGCTGTTTTTT
d_gene: .; abundance: few; v_gene: TRBV18; j_gene: TRBJ2-4; CDR3aa: CASSPEQGSNIQYF; CDR3nt: TGTGCCAGCTCACCCGAGCAGGGGAGTAACATTCAGTACTTC
d_gene: TRBD1; abundance: few; v_gene: TRBV11-2; j_gene: TRBJ1-1; CDR3aa: CASSPTGSNTEAFF; CDR3nt: TGTGCCAGCAGCCCGACAGGGTCGAACACTGAAGCTTTCTTT
d_gene: .; abundance: .; v_gene: TRBV10-3; j_gene: TRBJ2-7; CDR3aa: CAISVIRDEQYF; CDR3nt: TGTGCCATCAGTGTTATCCGAGACGAGCAGTACTTC
d_gene: TRBD2; abundance: .; v_gene: TRBV5-1; j_gene: TRBJ2-3; CDR3aa: CASSLGLAGEDTQYF; CDR3nt: TGCGCCAGCAGCTTGGGACTAGCGGGAGAAGATACGCAGTATTTT
d_gene: TRBD2; abundance: .; v_gene: TRBV27; j_gene: TRBJ2-7; CDR3aa: CASSLWTSGTYEQYF; CDR3nt: TGTGCCAGCAGTTTATGGACTAGCGGCACCTACGAGCAGTACTTC
d_gene: .; abundance: .; v_gene: TRBV6-5; j_gene: TRBJ2-7; CDR3aa: CASRQTGNYEQYF; CDR3nt: TGTGCCAGCAGACAGACAGGTAACTACGAGCAGTACTTC
d_gene: .; abundance: few; v_gene: TRBV13; j_gene: TRBJ1-4; CDR3aa: CASSPRRGEKLFF; CDR3nt: TGTGCCAGCAGCCCCCGAAGGGGAGAAAAACTGTTTTTT
d_gene: TRBD1; abundance: once; v_gene: TRBV10-3; j_gene: TRBJ2-1; CDR3aa: CAISATGVEDEQFF; CDR3nt: TGTGCCATCAGTGCCACAGGGGTTGAAGATGAGCAGTTCTTC
d_gene: .; abundance: .; v_gene: TRBV7-6; j_gene: TRBJ2-5; CDR3aa: CASSFSPGVWETQYF; CDR3nt: TGTGCCAGCAGCTTTAGTCCCGGGGTCTGGGAGACCCAGTACTTC
d_gene: TRBD2; abundance: .; v_gene: TRBV5-1; j_gene: TRBJ2-3; CDR3aa: CASSARLAGTTDTQYF; CDR3nt: TGCGCCAGCAGCGCACGACTAGCGGGCACCACAGATACGCAGTATTTT
d_gene: .; abundance: .; v_gene: TRBV19; j_gene: TRBJ1-2; CDR3aa: CASRPGGSGYTF; CDR3nt: TGTGCCAGTAGACCGGGGGGGTCGGGCTACACCTTC
d_gene: .; abundance: .; v_gene: TRBV3-1/TRBV3-2; j_gene: TRBJ2-7; CDR3aa: CASSPDYTRREQYF; CDR3nt: TGTGCCAGCAGCCCTGACTATACCCGTCGCGAGCAGTACTTC
d_gene: TRBD2; abundance: .; v_gene: TRBV5-4; j_gene: TRBJ2-5; CDR3aa: CASSWGLAGGGKYQETQYF; CDR3nt: TGTGCCAGCAGCTGGGGACTAGCGGGAGGGGGAAAGTACCAAGAGACCCAGTACTTC
d_gene: .; abundance: .; v_gene: TRBV4-3; j_gene: TRBJ1-1; CDR3aa: CASSQESGGWGTEAFF; CDR3nt: TGCGCCAGCAGCCAAGAGTCCGGGGGGTGGGGAACTGAAGCTTTCTTT
d_gene: TRBD2; abundance: .; v_gene: TRBV2; j_gene: TRBJ2-5; CDR3aa: CASSVGLAGGQETQYF; CDR3nt: TGTGCCAGCAGTGTAGGACTAGCGGGGGGACAAGAGACCCAGTACTTC
d_gene: .; abundance: .; v_gene: TRBV19; j_gene: TRBJ1-1; CDR3aa: CASSIRARDTEAFF; CDR3nt: TGTGCCAGTAGTATACGCGCGAGGGACACTGAAGCTTTCTTT
d_gene: .; abundance: .; v_gene: TRBV7-7; j_gene: TRBJ1-1; CDR3aa: CASSLQDNTEAFF; CDR3nt: TGTGCTAGCAGCTTACAGGATAACACTGAAGCTTTCTTT
d_gene: TRBD2; abundance: .; v_gene: TRBV29-1; j_gene: TRBJ2-3; CDR3aa: CSCGGTGTRITDTQYF; CDR3nt: TGCAGCTGCGGGGGCACAGGGACTAGGATCACAGATACGCAGTATTTT
d_gene: .; abundance: once; v_gene: TRBV5-4; j_gene: TRBJ1-6; CDR3aa: CASSLERAYNSPLHF; CDR3nt: TGTGCCAGCAGCTTGGAGCGAGCCTATAATTCACCCCTCCACTTT
d_gene: .; abundance: once; v_gene: TRBV5-4; j_gene: TRBJ1-1; CDR3aa: CASSKWDTTNEAFF; CDR3nt: TGTGCCAGCAGCAAATGGGACACAACTAATGAAGCTTTCTTT
d_gene: TRBD2; abundance: .; v_gene: TRBV7-2; j_gene: TRBJ2-4; CDR3aa: CANTGPSGELAKNIQYF; CDR3nt: TGTGCCAACACGGGGCCTAGCGGGGAACTAGCCAAAAACATTCAGTACTTC
d_gene: .; abundance: .; v_gene: TRBV6-5; j_gene: TRBJ1-5; CDR3aa: CASREGLPRNQPQHF; CDR3nt: TGTGCCAGCAGGGAGGGACTTCCGAGGAATCAGCCCCAGCATTTT
d_gene: .; abundance: .; v_gene: TRBV6-2/TRBV6-3; j_gene: TRBJ2-2; CDR3aa: CASSPNKRPNTGELFF; CDR3nt: TGTGCCAGCAGCCCGAATAAGCGGCCGAACACCGGGGAGCTGTTTTTT
d_gene: .; abundance: .; v_gene: TRBV27; j_gene: TRBJ1-2; CDR3aa: CASTSRVGLYGYTF; CDR3nt: TGTGCCAGCACCTCCAGGGTGGGGCTCTATGGCTACACCTTC
d_gene: .; abundance: .; v_gene: TRBV30; j_gene: TRBJ1-4; CDR3aa: CAWKAKIRVDNEKLFF; CDR3nt: TGTGCCTGGAAGGCGAAAATCCGGGTTGATAATGAAAAACTGTTTTTT
d_gene: .; abundance: once; v_gene: TRBV7-8; j_gene: TRBJ1-2; CDR3aa: CASSLVETNYGYTF; CDR3nt: TGTGCCAGCAGCTTAGTAGAAACTAACTATGGCTACACCTTC
d_gene: .; abundance: .; v_gene: TRBV10-3; j_gene: TRBJ2-6; CDR3aa: CATQTGPSSGANVLTF; CDR3nt: TGTGCCACGCAGACAGGCCCCAGCTCTGGGGCCAACGTCCTGACTTTC
d_gene: TRBD1; abundance: .; v_gene: TRBV6-5; j_gene: TRBJ1-5; CDR3aa: CASRQQGPYQPQHF; CDR3nt: TGTGCCAGCAGACAACAGGGGCCTTATCAGCCCCAGCATTTT
d_gene: .; abundance: .; v_gene: TRBV10-3; j_gene: TRBJ1-3; CDR3aa: CAISEGPASGNTIYF; CDR3nt: TGTGCCATCAGTGAGGGGCCTGCCTCTGGAAACACCATATATTTT
d_gene: .; abundance: once; v_gene: TRBV4-2; j_gene: TRBJ2-3; CDR3aa: CASSQTLQVYTRYF; CDR3nt: TGTGCCAGCAGCCAGACTCTCCAAGTCTATACGCGGTATTTT
d_gene: .; abundance: .; v_gene: TRBV28; j_gene: TRBJ1-5; CDR3aa: CASRFTINQPQHF; CDR3nt: TGTGCCAGCAGATTCACAATCAATCAGCCCCAGCATTTT
d_gene: .; abundance: .; v_gene: TRBV28; j_gene: TRBJ1-5; CDR3aa: CASSYLSGNQPQHF; CDR3nt: TGTGCCAGCAGTTATTTGTCGGGCAATCAGCCCCAGCATTTT
d_gene: .; abundance: .; v_gene: TRBV10-3; j_gene: TRBJ2-7; CDR3aa: CAISGSPSYEQYF; CDR3nt: TGTGCCATCAGTGGGTCTCCTTCCTACGAGCAGTACTTC
d_gene: TRBD2; abundance: .; v_gene: TRBV7-9; j_gene: TRBJ2-1; CDR3aa: CASTRREGSYNEQFF; CDR3nt: TGTGCCAGCACCCGAAGGGAGGGTTCCTACAATGAGCAGTTCTTC